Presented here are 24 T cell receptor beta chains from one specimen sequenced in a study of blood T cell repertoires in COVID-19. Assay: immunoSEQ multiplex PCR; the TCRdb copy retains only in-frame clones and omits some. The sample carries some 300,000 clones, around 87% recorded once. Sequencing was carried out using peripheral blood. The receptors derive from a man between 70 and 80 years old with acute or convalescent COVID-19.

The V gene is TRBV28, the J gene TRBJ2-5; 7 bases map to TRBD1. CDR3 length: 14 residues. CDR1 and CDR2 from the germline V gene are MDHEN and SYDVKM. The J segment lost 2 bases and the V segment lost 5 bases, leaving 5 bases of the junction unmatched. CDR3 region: CASSTPGQQETQYF. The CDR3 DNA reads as TGTGCCAGCAGTACCCCGGGACAGCAAGAGACCCAGTACTTC.

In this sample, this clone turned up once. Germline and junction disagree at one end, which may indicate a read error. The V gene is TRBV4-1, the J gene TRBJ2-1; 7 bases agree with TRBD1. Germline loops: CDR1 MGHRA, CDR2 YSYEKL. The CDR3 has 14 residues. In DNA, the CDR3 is TGCGCCAGCAGCCAAGACCCTTGGGGACAGTCACAAATCTTC. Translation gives CASSQDPWGQSQIF.

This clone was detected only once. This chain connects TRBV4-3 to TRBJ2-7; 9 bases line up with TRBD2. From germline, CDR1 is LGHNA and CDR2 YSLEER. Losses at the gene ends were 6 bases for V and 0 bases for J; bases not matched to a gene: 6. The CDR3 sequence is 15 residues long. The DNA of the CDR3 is TGCGCCAGCAGTGAATCTAGCGGGATCTCCTACGAGCAGTACTTC. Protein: CASSESSGISYEQYF.

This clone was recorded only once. DNA for the CDR3: TGTGCCAGCACCCCTTTCAGCTCTGGAAACACCATATATTTT. Encoded protein: CASTPFSSGNTIYF. The J gene is TRBJ1-3, the V gene TRBV3-1 (or the pseudogene TRBV3-2); D is unresolved. Trimming stripped 7 bases from V and 0 bases from J, with 10 bases between. The germline gives CDR1 LGHDT, CDR2 YNNKEL (reference sequence). The CDR3 consists of 14 residues.

This CDR3 is CASRDRENTEAFF. CDR3 coding DNA: TGTGCCAGCAGAGACAGGGAAAACACTGAAGCTTTCTTT. The chain combines TRBV2 with TRBJ1-1, with 7 positions matching TRBD1. V shed 6 bases, J shed 2 bases, and the junction held 3 bases outside the gene matches. Germline V gene data show CDR1 as SNHLY and CDR2 as FYNNEI. The CDR3 is 13 amino acids.

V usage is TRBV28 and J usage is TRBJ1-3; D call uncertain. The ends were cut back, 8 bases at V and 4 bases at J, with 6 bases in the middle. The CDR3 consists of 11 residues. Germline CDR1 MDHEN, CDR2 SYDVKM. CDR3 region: CASQQGNTIYF. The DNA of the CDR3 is TGTGCCAGCCAACAGGGAAACACCATATATTTT. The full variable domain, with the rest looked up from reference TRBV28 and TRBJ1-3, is DVKVTQSSRYLVKRTGEKVFLECVQDMDHENMFWYRQDPGLGLRLIYFSYDVKMKEKGDIPEGYSVSREKKERFSLILESASTNQTSMYLCASQQGNTIYFGEGSWLTVV.

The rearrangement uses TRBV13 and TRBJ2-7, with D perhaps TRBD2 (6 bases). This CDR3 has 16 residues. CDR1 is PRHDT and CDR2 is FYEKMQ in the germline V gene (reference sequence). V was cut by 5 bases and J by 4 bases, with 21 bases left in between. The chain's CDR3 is CASSRGGHSLVYEQYF. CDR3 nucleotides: TGTGCCAGCAGCCGCGGAGGGCACTCGTTGGTGTACGAGCAGTACTTC.

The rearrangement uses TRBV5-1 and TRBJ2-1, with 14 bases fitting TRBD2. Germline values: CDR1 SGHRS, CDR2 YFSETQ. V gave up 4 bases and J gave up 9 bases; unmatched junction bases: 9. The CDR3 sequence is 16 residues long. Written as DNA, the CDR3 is TGCGCCAGCAGCCTAGGGACTAGCGGGAGTTTAGGTGAGCAGTTCTTC. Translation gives CASSLGTSGSLGEQFF. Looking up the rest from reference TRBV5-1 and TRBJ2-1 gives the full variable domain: KAGVTQTPRYLIKTRGQQVTLSCSPISGHRSVSWYQQTPGQGLQFLFEYFSETQRNKGNFPGRFSGRQFSNSRSEMNVSTLELGDSALYLCASSLGTSGSLGEQFFGPGTRLTVL.

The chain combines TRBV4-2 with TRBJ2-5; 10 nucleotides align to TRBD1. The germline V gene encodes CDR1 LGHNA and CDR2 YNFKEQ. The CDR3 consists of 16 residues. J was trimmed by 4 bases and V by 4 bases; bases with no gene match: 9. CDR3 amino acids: CASSPGGTGVGETQYF. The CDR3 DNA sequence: TGTGCCAGCAGCCCAGGGGGGACAGGGGTTGGAGAGACCCAGTACTTC.

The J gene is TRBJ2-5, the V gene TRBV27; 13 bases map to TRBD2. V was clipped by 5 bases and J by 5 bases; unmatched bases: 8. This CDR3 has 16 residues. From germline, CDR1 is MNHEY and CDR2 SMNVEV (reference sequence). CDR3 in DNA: TGTGCCAGCAGTCGGAACGGACTAGCGGGAGACGAGACCCAGTACTTC. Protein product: CASSRNGLAGDETQYF.

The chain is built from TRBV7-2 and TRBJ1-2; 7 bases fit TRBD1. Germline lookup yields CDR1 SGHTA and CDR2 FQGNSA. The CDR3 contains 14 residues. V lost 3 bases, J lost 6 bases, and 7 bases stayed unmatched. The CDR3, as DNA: TGTGCCAGCAGCTTTCCGACAGGGACAAATGGCTACACCTTC. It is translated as CASSFPTGTNGYTF.

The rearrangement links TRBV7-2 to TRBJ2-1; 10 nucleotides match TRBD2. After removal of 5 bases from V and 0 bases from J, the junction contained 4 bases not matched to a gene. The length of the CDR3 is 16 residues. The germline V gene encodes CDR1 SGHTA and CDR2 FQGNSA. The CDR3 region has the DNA TGTGCCAGCAGCCCGAGCGGGAGGGTCTCCTACAATGAGCAGTTCTTC. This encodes CASSPSGRVSYNEQFF.

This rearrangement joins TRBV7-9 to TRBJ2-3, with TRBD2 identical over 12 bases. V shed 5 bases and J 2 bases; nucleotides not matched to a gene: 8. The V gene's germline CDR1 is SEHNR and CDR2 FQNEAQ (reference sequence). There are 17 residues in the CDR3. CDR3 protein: CASSPNLAGGITDTQYF. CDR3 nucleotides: TGTGCCAGCAGCCCGAACCTAGCGGGGGGGATCACAGATACGCAGTATTTT.

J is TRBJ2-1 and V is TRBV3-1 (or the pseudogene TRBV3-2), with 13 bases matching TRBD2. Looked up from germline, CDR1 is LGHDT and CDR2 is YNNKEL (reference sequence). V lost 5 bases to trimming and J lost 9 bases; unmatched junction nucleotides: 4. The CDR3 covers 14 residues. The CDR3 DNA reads TGTGCCAGCAGCGGACTAGCGGGAGAGGTTGAGCAGTTCTTC. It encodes CASSGLAGEVEQFF.

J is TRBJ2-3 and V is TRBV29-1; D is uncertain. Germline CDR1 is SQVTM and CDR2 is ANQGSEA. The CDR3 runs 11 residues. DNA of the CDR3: TGCAGTGTGGCCCTTCTGGATACGCAGTATTTT. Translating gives CSVALLDTQYF.

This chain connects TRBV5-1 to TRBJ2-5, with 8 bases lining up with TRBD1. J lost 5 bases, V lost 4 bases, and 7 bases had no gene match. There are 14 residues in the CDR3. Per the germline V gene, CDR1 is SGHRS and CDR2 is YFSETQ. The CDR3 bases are TGCGCCAGCAGCATACAGGGGGTTGAGGAGACCCAGTACTTC. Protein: CASSIQGVEETQYF.

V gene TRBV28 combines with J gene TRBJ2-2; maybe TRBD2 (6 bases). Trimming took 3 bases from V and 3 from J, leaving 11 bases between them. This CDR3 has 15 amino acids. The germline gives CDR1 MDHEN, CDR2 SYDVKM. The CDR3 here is CASSLVTGDTGELFF. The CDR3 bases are TGTGCCAGCAGTTTGGTGACGGGGGACACCGGGGAGCTGTTTTTT.

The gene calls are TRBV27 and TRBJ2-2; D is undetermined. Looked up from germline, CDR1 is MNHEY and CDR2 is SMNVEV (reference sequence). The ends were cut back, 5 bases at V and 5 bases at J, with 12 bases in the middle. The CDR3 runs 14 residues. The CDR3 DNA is TGTGCCAGCAGTCCATTCACATGGACCGGGGAGCTGTTTTTT. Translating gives CASSPFTWTGELFF.

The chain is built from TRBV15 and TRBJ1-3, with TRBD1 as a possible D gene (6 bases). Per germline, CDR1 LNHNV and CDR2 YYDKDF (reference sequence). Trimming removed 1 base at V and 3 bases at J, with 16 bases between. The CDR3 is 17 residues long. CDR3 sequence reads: CATSRVMGTGSGNTIYF. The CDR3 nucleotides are TGTGCCACCAGCAGAGTAATGGGAACAGGGAGTGGAAACACCATATATTTT.

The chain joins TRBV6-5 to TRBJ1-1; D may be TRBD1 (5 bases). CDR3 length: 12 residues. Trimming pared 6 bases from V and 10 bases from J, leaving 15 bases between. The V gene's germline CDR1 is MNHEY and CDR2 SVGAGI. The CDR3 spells CASRRRGEGAFF. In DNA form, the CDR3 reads TGTGCCAGCAGGAGGCGGGGGGAGGGAGCTTTCTTT.

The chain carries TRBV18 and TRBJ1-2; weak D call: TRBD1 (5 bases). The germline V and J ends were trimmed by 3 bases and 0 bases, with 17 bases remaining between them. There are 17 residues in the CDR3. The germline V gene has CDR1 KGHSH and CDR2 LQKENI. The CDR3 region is CASSPVGGSGANYGYTF. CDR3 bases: TGTGCCAGCTCACCCGTGGGGGGTTCAGGAGCTAACTATGGCTACACCTTC.

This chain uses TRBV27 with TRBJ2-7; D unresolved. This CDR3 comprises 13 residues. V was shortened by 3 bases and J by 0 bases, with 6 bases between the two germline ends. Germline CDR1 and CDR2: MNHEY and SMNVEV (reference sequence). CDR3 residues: CASSFRSSYEQYF. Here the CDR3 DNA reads TGTGCCAGCAGTTTCCGGAGCTCCTACGAGCAGTACTTC.

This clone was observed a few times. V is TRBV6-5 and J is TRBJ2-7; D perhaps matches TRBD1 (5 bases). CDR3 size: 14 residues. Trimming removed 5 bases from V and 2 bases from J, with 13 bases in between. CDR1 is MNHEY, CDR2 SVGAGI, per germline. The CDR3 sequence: CASSRGIPPYEQYF. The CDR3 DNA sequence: TGTGCCAGCAGTAGGGGCATACCCCCCTACGAGCAGTACTTC.

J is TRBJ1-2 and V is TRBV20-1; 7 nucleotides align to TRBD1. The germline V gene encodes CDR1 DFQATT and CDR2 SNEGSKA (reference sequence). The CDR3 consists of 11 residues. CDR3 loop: CRPTGQYGYTF. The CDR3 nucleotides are TGCAGGCCGACAGGGCAGTATGGCTACACCTTC.